What follows describes a single T cell receptor (beta chain). This sample stems from a study of T cell responses to AZD1222 COVID-19 vaccine. Assay: immunoSEQ multiplex PCR; the TCRdb copy retains only in-frame clones and omits some. Here the sample spans over 100,000 clones, 85% being singletons. This clonotype was sampled from an adult who received the MenACWY meningococcal vaccine as a control. Sample: peripheral blood, taken 28 days after the second dose of the MenACWY control vaccine.

CDR3: CASSLSSSGTPYEQYF. CDR3 coding DNA: TGTGCCAGCAGTTTATCATCTAGCGGGACCCCCTACGAGCAGTACTTC. V usage is TRBV28 and J usage is TRBJ2-7; 9 bases match TRBD2. Unmatched junction bases numbered 6, after V lost 1 base and J lost 2 bases. The CDR3 sequence is 16 residues long. Germline CDR1 reads MDHEN; CDR2 reads SYDVKM. The full variable domain, rest sourced from reference TRBV28 and TRBJ2-7, is DVKVTQSSRYLVKRTGEKVFLECVQDMDHENMFWYRQDPGLGLRLIYFSYDVKMKEKGDIPEGYSVSREKKERFSLILESASTNQTSMYLCASSLSSSGTPYEQYFGPGTRLTVT.